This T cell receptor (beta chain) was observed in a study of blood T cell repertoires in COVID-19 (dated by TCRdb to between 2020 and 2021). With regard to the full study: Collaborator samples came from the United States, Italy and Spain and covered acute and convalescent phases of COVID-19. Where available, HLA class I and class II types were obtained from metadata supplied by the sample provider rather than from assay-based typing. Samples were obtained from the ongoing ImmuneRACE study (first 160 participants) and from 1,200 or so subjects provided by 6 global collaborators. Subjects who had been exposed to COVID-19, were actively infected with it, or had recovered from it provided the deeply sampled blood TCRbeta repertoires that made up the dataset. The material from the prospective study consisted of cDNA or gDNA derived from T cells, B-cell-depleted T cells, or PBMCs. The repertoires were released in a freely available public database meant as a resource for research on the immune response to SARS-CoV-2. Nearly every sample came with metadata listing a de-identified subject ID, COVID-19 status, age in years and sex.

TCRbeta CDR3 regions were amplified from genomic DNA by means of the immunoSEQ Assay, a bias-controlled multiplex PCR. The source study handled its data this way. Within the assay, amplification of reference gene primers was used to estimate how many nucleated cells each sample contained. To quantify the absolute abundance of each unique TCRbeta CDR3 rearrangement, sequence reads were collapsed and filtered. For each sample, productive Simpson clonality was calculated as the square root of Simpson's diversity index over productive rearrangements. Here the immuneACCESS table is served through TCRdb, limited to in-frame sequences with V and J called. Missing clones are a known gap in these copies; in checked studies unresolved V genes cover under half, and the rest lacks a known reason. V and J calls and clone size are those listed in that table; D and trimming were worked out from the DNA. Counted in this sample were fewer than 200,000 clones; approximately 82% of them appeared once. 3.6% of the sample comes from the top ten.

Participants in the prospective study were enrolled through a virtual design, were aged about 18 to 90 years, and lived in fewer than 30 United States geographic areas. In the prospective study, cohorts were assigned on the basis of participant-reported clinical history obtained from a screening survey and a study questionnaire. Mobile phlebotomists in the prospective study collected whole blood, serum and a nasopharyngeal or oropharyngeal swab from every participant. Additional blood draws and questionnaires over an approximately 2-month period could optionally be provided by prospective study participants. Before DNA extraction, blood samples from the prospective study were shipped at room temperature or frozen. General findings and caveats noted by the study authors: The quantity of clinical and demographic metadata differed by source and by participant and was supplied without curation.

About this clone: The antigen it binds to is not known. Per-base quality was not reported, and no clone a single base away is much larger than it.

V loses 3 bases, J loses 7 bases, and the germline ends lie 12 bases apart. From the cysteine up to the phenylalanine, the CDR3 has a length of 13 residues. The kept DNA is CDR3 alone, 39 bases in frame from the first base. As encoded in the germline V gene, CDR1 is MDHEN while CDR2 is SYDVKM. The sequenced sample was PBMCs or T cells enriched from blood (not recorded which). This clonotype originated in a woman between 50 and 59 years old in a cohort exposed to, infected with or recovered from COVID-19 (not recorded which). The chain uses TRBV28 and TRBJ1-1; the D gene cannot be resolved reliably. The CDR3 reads CASSFQRSLEAFF. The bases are TGTGCCAGCAGTTTTCAACGGTCTCTTGAAGCTTTCTTT. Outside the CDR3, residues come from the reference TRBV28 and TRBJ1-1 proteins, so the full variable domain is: DVKVTQSSRYLVKRTGEKVFLECVQDMDHENMFWYRQDPGLGLRLIYFSYDVKMKEKGDIPEGYSVSREKKERFSLILESASTNQTSMYLCASSFQRSLEAFFGQGTRLTVV.